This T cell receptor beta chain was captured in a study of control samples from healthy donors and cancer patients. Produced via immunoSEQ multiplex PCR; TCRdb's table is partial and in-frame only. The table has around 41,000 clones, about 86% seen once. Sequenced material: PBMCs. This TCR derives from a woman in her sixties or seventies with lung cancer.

CDR3 region: CASSEISPFYEQYF. The CDR3 region has the DNA TGTGCCAGCAGTGAAATATCACCTTTCTACGAGCAGTACTTC. The rearrangement uses TRBV6-1 and TRBJ2-7, with D uncertain. Looked up from germline, CDR1 is MNHNS and CDR2 is SASEGT. The CDR3 length is 14 residues. Trimming took off 2 bases at V and 3 bases at J, with 11 bases between the two ends.